Below, 18 T cell receptor beta chains from the same sample are listed, as sequenced in a study of technical replicates of blood from a few donors. TCRdb keeps only in-frame clones here, not all; method: immunoSEQ multiplex PCR. The sample has roughly 68,000 clones, around 91% seen once. Sequencing input: T cells isolated from PBMCs. The source of these receptors is a human donor in good health.

V usage is TRBV10-3 and J usage is TRBJ1-2, with 8 nucleotides matching TRBD1. In germline, CDR1 is ENHRY, CDR2 SYGVKD. The V segment lost 3 bases and the J segment 8 bases; nucleotides outside the gene matches: 8. The CDR3 runs to 14 residues. In nucleotides, the CDR3 is TGTGCCATCAGTGACGGACAGGGAGGATCCGGCTACACCTTC. It codes for CAISDGQGGSGYTF.

The CDR3 DNA sequence: TGCGCCAGCAGATCAAGAGACAGGGGCCTTACAGATACGCAGTATTTT. Protein sequence: CASRSRDRGLTDTQYF. This chain connects TRBV5-1 to TRBJ2-3, with 8 positions matching TRBD1. Germline lookup yields CDR1 SGHRS and CDR2 YFSETQ. V shed 5 bases, J shed 3 bases, and the junction held 11 bases outside the gene matches. The CDR3 extends over 16 amino acids. The full variable domain, its missing parts supplied by reference TRBV5-1 and TRBJ2-3, is KAGVTQTPRYLIKTRGQQVTLSCSPISGHRSVSWYQQTPGQGLQFLFEYFSETQRNKGNFPGRFSGRQFSNSRSEMNVSTLELGDSALYLCASRSRDRGLTDTQYFGPGTRLTVL.

The rearrangement joins TRBV19 to TRBJ1-5, with TRBD1 matching 10 bases. This CDR3 is 15 amino acids long. The germline V gene has CDR1 LNHDA and CDR2 SQIVND (reference sequence). Trimming at V came to 7 bases and at J to 1 base, leaving 4 bases not matched to a gene. CDR3 bases: TGTGCCAGTACAAAGACAGGGGGCAGCAATCAGCCCCAGCATTTT. Encoded protein: CASTKTGGSNQPQHF.

Here the CDR3 reads CASSYQGSYNEQFF. CDR3 nucleotide sequence: TGCGCCAGCAGCTACCAGGGGAGCTACAATGAGCAGTTCTTC. The chain carries TRBV5-1 and TRBJ2-1; tentatively, D is TRBD1 (6 bases). The CDR3 consists of 14 residues. Germline values: CDR1 SGHRS, CDR2 YFSETQ. The V end was cut by 3 bases, the J end by 3 bases, with 10 bases between. The variable domain in full, with the rest retrieved from reference TRBV5-1 and TRBJ2-1, is KAGVTQTPRYLIKTRGQQVTLSCSPISGHRSVSWYQQTPGQGLQFLFEYFSETQRNKGNFPGRFSGRQFSNSRSEMNVSTLELGDSALYLCASSYQGSYNEQFFGPGTRLTVL.

J is TRBJ2-7 and V is TRBV30, with 10 bases aligning to TRBD1. V shed 4 bases and J 6 bases; nucleotides not matched to a gene: 6. The CDR3 spans 13 residues. The germline V gene has CDR1 GTSNPN and CDR2 SVGIG (reference sequence). CDR3 in amino acids: CAWNTGTGVEQYF. CDR3 sequence (DNA): TGTGCCTGGAATACCGGGACAGGGGTCGAGCAGTACTTC.

The chain uses TRBV10-3 and TRBJ2-2, with 9 positions matching TRBD1. Germline CDR1 ENHRY, CDR2 SYGVKD. CDR3 length equals 15 residues. The V segment lost 3 bases and the J segment 7 bases; nucleotides outside the gene matches: 6. CDR3 region: CAISEGQGSDGELFF. Written as DNA, the CDR3 is TGTGCCATCAGTGAAGGACAGGGGTCGGACGGGGAGCTGTTTTTT.

The J gene is TRBJ1-2, the V gene TRBV5-1, with TRBD1 identical over 8 bases. Looked up from germline, CDR1 is SGHRS and CDR2 is YFSETQ. The CDR3 is 18 residues long. Trimming removed 0 bases from V and 0 bases from J; junction bases left unmatched: 10. CDR3 residues: CASSLAPPGQGANYGYTF. For the CDR3, the DNA is TGCGCCAGCAGCTTGGCCCCTCCTGGACAGGGAGCTAACTATGGCTACACCTTC.

In nucleotides, the CDR3 is TGTGCCAGCAGCCCTAGGTCGACAGGGCCCAATGAGCAGTTCTTC. Amino acids: CASSPRSTGPNEQFF. This chain joins TRBV2 and TRBJ2-1; TRBD1 aligns across 7 bases. CDR3 size: 15 residues. The V segment lost 6 bases and the J segment 6 bases; nucleotides outside the gene matches: 11. Germline V gene data show CDR1 as SNHLY and CDR2 as FYNNEI.

V usage is TRBV6-6 and J usage is TRBJ1-2; the D gene is possibly TRBD1 (5 bases). V dropped 2 bases and J dropped 4 bases, with 14 bases sitting between them. Germline CDR1 reads MNHNY; CDR2 reads SVGAGI (reference sequence). The CDR3 contains 15 residues. CDR3 amino acids: CASSYPTELSYGYTF. In nucleotides, the CDR3 is TGTGCCAGCAGTTACCCGACAGAGTTAAGCTATGGCTACACCTTC.

CDR3 DNA sequence: TGTGCCAGCAGCTTGAAATGGTCGGGGGGACGAGAGACCCAGTACTTC. Protein: CASSLKWSGGRETQYF. The V gene is TRBV5-6, the J gene TRBJ2-5; 7 bases match TRBD2. CDR1 and CDR2 (germline): SGHDT, YYEEEE. The CDR3 extends over 16 amino acids. Trimming cost V 1 base and J 4 bases; bases outside gene matches: 10.

This clone was detected once. This chain uses TRBV18 with TRBJ1-5; D call uncertain. V lost 2 bases to trimming and J lost 6 bases, with 5 bases between them. The CDR3 extends over 12 amino acids. The germline gives CDR1 KGHSH, CDR2 LQKENI. CDR3 DNA sequence: TGTGCCAGCTCACCAACAAGTCAGCCCCAGCATTTT. This sequence encodes CASSPTSQPQHF.

V usage is TRBV28 and J usage is TRBJ2-1, with 11 positions matching TRBD2. The CDR3 covers 16 residues. The germline gives CDR1 MDHEN, CDR2 SYDVKM. V gave up 6 bases and J gave up 7 bases; unmatched junction bases: 11. The CDR3 sequence is CASSFLLAGEVNEQFF. CDR3 DNA: TGTGCCAGCAGCTTCTTACTAGCGGGAGAAGTGAATGAGCAGTTCTTC. The variable domain in full, completed from reference TRBV28 and TRBJ2-1, reads DVKVTQSSRYLVKRTGEKVFLECVQDMDHENMFWYRQDPGLGLRLIYFSYDVKMKEKGDIPEGYSVSREKKERFSLILESASTNQTSMYLCASSFLLAGEVNEQFFGPGTRLTVL.

This chain joins TRBV9 and TRBJ2-2, with D unresolved. The CDR3 totals 15 residues. V was cut by 0 bases and J by 1 base, with 7 bases left in between. Germline-derived CDR1 and CDR2 are SGDLS and YYNGEE. CDR3: CASSVGALNTGELFF. CDR3 DNA: TGTGCCAGCAGCGTAGGTGCACTGAACACCGGGGAGCTGTTTTTT.

This clone showed up just once. This chain links TRBV6-6 with TRBJ2-5; D uncertain. CDR3 length: 13 amino acids. Deletions cut 9 bases from V and 5 bases from J, with 16 bases between. The germline gives CDR1 MNHNY, CDR2 SVGAGI (reference sequence). CDR3 DNA sequence: TGTGCCAGTTGCATAGGAGTTTATGAGACCCAGTACTTC. Translating it yields CASCIGVYETQYF.

This chain uses TRBV19 with TRBJ2-7; tentatively, D is TRBD2 (5 bases). Trimming cost V 3 bases and J 7 bases, with 16 bases left between them. Germline V gene lookup returns CDR1 LNHDA and CDR2 SQIVND (reference sequence). The CDR3 has 14 amino acids. CDR3 nucleotides: TGTGCCAGTAGTATGCCGGCCCCCTCGGGAGAGCAGTACTTC. As protein: CASSMPAPSGEQYF.

The chain is built from TRBV5-6 and TRBJ1-2, with 8 positions matching TRBD1. The CDR3 has 13 residues. The J segment lost 7 bases and the V segment lost 3 bases, leaving 5 bases of the junction unmatched. Germline V lookup: CDR1 SGHDT, CDR2 YYEEEE. The CDR3 is CASSWGTGRGYTF. The CDR3 region has the DNA TGTGCCAGCAGCTGGGGGACAGGTCGTGGCTACACCTTC.

The rearrangement joins TRBV7-2 to TRBJ2-2; weak D call: TRBD1 (5 bases). This CDR3 has 15 amino acids. The germline V gene has CDR1 SGHTA and CDR2 FQGNSA. V lost 3 bases and J 5 bases, leaving 13 bases between the germline ends. The chain's CDR3 is CASSLGQGRTGELFF. CDR3 coding DNA: TGTGCCAGCAGCTTGGGGCAGGGTCGGACCGGGGAGCTGTTTTTT. The entire variable domain, with the rest obtained from reference TRBV7-2 and TRBJ2-2, is as follows: GAGVSQSPSNKVTEKGKDVELRCDPISGHTALYWYRQSLGQGLEFLIYFQGNSAPDKSGLPSDRFSAERTGGSVSTLTIQRTQQEDSAVYLCASSLGQGRTGELFFGEGSRLTVL.

The chain couples TRBV27 to TRBJ1-1; D unclear. V gave up 5 bases and J gave up 4 bases, with 17 bases separating them. The CDR3 loop spans 15 amino acids. Germline V lookup: CDR1 MNHEY, CDR2 SMNVEV (reference sequence). CDR3 sequence reads: CASSDLREEGTEAFF. The DNA for the CDR3 is TGTGCCAGCAGTGATTTAAGGGAGGAGGGCACTGAAGCTTTCTTT.